Included here is one T cell receptor (beta chain) sequence, with context. No antigen is known for it. The sample originates from a study of radiation and T cells in renal cell carcinoma. TCRdb's table, derived via immunoSEQ multiplex PCR, lists solely in-frame clones and lacks some. The sample has 90,000 to 100,000 clones, approximately 80% seen once; the top ten hold approximately 7.3%. Study-level results: No pretreatment tumor biopsies were available for baseline clonotypes.

Time point indicated: blood 4 weeks post-SBRT, at nephrectomy. Treatment of the sample: 15 Gy SBRT to primary tumor, nephrectomy 4 weeks later. Nephrectomy followed 15 Gy stereotactic body radiation by 4 weeks. Per the germline V gene, CDR1 is LNHDA and CDR2 is SQIVND (reference sequence). The CDR3 contains 15 residues. V was shortened by 4 bases and J by 2 bases, with 12 bases between the two germline ends. The sequence was collected from a man in his fifties or sixties with renal cell carcinoma. The chain is built from TRBV19 and TRBJ1-3; D gene ambiguous. Source: blood, taken from a patient whose treatment included radiotherapy and nephrectomy. The CDR3 reads CASSSSDQTGNTIYF. CDR3 sequence (DNA): TGTGCCAGTAGTAGTTCGGACCAAACTGGAAACACCATATATTTT.